This T cell receptor (beta chain) was identified during a study of blood T cell repertoires in COVID-19. Authors' processing steps: Reference gene primer amplification gave nucleated cell count estimates. Measured with immunoSEQ multiplex PCR; TCRdb has only the in-frame clones, and not every one. Clonal size and the V and J genes are those of that table, whereas D and trimming came from the DNA. The table has roughly 220,000 clones, about 81% seen once. Enrolled during active infection, Seattle patients were then followed longitudinally. The CDR3 runs 14 residues. Trimming cost V 5 bases and J 2 bases, with 11 bases left between them. CDR1 and CDR2 from the germline V gene are SGHTA and FQGTGA.

This chain joins TRBV7-3 and TRBJ2-3; the D is unclear. This sequence originates from a woman older than 75 with COVID-19, enrolled during active disease. The material sequenced was peripheral blood. The CDR3 protein is CASSPQALTDTQYF. The CDR3 region has the DNA TGTGCCAGCAGCCCCCAAGCTCTCACAGATACGCAGTATTTT.